This is a list of T cell receptor beta chains from one sample in a study of blood T cells in healthy people across ages. TCRdb re-called the 5' RACE reads through MiXCR, storing one row per CDR3 protein. Of some 780,000 distinct CDR3 sequences detected, approximately 60% appear once; the ten largest clones hold around 25%. Material for sequencing was blood. The receptors were gathered from a man between 40 and 49 years old in good health. Each CDR3 is given with its conserved first and last residue. The D gene is left open where the match is weak. The size of a clone is reported for some rows only, either as once, few or many, or as a class for expanded clones.

v_call: TRBV6-2/TRBV6-3
j_call: TRBJ2-5
clone_size: few
d_call: -
cdr3_aa: CATKSGGMGETQYF
cdr3_nt: TGTGCCACCAAGTCCGGGGGCATGGGAGAGACCCAGTACTTC

v_call: TRBV12-3/TRBV12-4
j_call: TRBJ2-3
clone_size: -
d_call: -
cdr3_aa: CASSLDGAVSTDTQYF
cdr3_nt: TGTGCCAGCAGTTTAGACGGAGCGGTAAGCACAGATACGCAGTATTTT

v_call: TRBV11-3
j_call: TRBJ2-1
clone_size: -
d_call: TRBD1
cdr3_aa: CASSPRDRGDNNEQFF
cdr3_nt: TGTGCCAGCAGCCCCCGGGACAGGGGCGATAACAATGAGCAGTTCTTC

v_call: TRBV11-1
j_call: TRBJ2-7
clone_size: -
d_call: -
cdr3_aa: CASSLEVSSYEQYF
cdr3_nt: TGTGCCAGCAGCTTAGAAGTGAGCTCCTACGAGCAGTACTTC

v_call: TRBV7-2
j_call: TRBJ2-3
clone_size: few
d_call: TRBD2
cdr3_aa: CASSRGGAGGDTDTQYF
cdr3_nt: TGTGCCAGCAGCAGGGGAGGCGCGGGGGGGGACACAGATACGCAGTATTTT

v_call: TRBV7-2
j_call: TRBJ1-2
clone_size: -
d_call: TRBD1
cdr3_aa: CASSPRGRTGGNYGYTF
cdr3_nt: TGTGCCAGCAGCCCACGTGGGAGGACAGGGGGTAACTATGGCTACACCTTC

v_call: TRBV15
j_call: TRBJ2-7
clone_size: -
d_call: -
cdr3_aa: CATSRVGASSYEQYF
cdr3_nt: TGTGCCACCAGCAGAGTAGGGGCCAGCTCCTACGAGCAGTACTTC

v_call: TRBV6-2/TRBV6-3
j_call: TRBJ2-7
clone_size: once
d_call: TRBD1
cdr3_aa: CASSTPWTGSDEQYF
cdr3_nt: TGTGCCAGCAGTACCCCTTGGACAGGGAGTGACGAGCAGTACTTC

v_call: TRBV24-1
j_call: TRBJ2-7
clone_size: once
d_call: -
cdr3_aa: CATIRRLFWSYEQYF
cdr3_nt: TGTGCCACCATCAGGAGGCTGTTCTGGTCTTACGAGCAGTACTTC

v_call: TRBV27
j_call: TRBJ2-1
clone_size: -
d_call: -
cdr3_aa: CASSFQGREQFF
cdr3_nt: TGTGCCAGCAGTTTTCAGGGAAGGGAGCAGTTCTTC

v_call: TRBV20-1
j_call: TRBJ1-2
clone_size: -
d_call: -
cdr3_aa: CSARDNSGYTF
cdr3_nt: TGCAGTGCTAGAGATAACAGTGGCTACACCTTC

v_call: TRBV5-6
j_call: TRBJ2-1
clone_size: once
d_call: -
cdr3_aa: CASSLSPRENEQFF
cdr3_nt: TGTGCCAGCAGCCTATCCCCACGGGAAAATGAGCAGTTCTTC

v_call: TRBV11-3
j_call: TRBJ2-1
clone_size: -
d_call: TRBD1
cdr3_aa: CASSLAAAGGNEQFF
cdr3_nt: TGTGCCAGCAGCTTAGCCGCCGCAGGGGGCAATGAGCAGTTCTTC

v_call: TRBV11-2
j_call: TRBJ2-2
clone_size: -
d_call: -
cdr3_aa: CASSDGLLSTGELFF
cdr3_nt: TGTGCCAGCAGCGATGGGTTGCTTTCTACCGGGGAGCTGTTTTTT

v_call: TRBV10-3
j_call: TRBJ2-1
clone_size: -
d_call: -
cdr3_aa: CAITRQERDTQFF
cdr3_nt: TGTGCCATCACCCGACAGGAAAGAGATACGCAGTTCTTC

v_call: TRBV20-1
j_call: TRBJ2-3
clone_size: -
d_call: TRBD2
cdr3_aa: CSANSGGLVDTQYF
cdr3_nt: TGCAGTGCTAATAGCGGGGGGTTAGTAGATACGCAGTATTTT

v_call: TRBV7-9
j_call: TRBJ2-7
clone_size: -
d_call: -
cdr3_aa: CASSSPPRYEQYF
cdr3_nt: TGTGCCAGCAGCTCCCCTCCCCGCTACGAGCAGTACTTC

v_call: TRBV14
j_call: TRBJ2-5
clone_size: -
d_call: -
cdr3_aa: CASSQGTVDLKRGQETQYF
cdr3_nt: TGTGCCAGCAGCCAAGGAACAGTGGACCTCAAACGGGGGCAAGAGACCCAGTACTTC

v_call: TRBV2
j_call: TRBJ1-1
clone_size: -
d_call: -
cdr3_aa: CASVRAAGVTEAFF
cdr3_nt: TGTGCCAGCGTTAGGGCAGCGGGGGTCACTGAAGCTTTCTTT

v_call: TRBV2
j_call: TRBJ2-5
clone_size: once
d_call: TRBD2
cdr3_aa: CASCKRWLAGASETQYF
cdr3_nt: TGTGCCAGCTGTAAACGGTGGCTAGCGGGAGCCTCAGAGACCCAGTACTTC

v_call: TRBV28
j_call: TRBJ2-1
clone_size: few
d_call: -
cdr3_aa: CASSSLVYNEQFF
cdr3_nt: TGTGCCAGCAGTTCCCTAGTGTACAATGAGCAGTTCTTC

v_call: TRBV5-4
j_call: TRBJ2-4
clone_size: -
d_call: TRBD1
cdr3_aa: CASRSWTGTKNIQYF
cdr3_nt: TGTGCCAGCAGAAGCTGGACAGGGACCAAAAACATTCAGTACTTC

v_call: TRBV20-1
j_call: TRBJ1-2
clone_size: -
d_call: -
cdr3_aa: CSASSEIDYGYTF
cdr3_nt: TGCAGTGCTTCGTCCGAAATAGACTATGGCTACACCTTC

v_call: TRBV7-2
j_call: TRBJ2-5
clone_size: -
d_call: TRBD2
cdr3_aa: CASTTSGGAKTQYF
cdr3_nt: TGTGCCAGCACGACTAGCGGGGGGGCGAAGACCCAGTACTTC

v_call: TRBV15
j_call: TRBJ2-5
clone_size: -
d_call: TRBD1
cdr3_aa: CATSRDRGQEETQYF
cdr3_nt: TGTGCCACCAGCAGAGATCGGGGACAGGAAGAGACCCAGTACTTC

v_call: TRBV20-1
j_call: TRBJ2-1
clone_size: few
d_call: TRBD1
cdr3_aa: CSARDEMSSARDRLYNEQFF
cdr3_nt: TGCAGTGCTAGAGACGAGATGTCTTCAGCGAGGGACAGGCTATACAATGAGCAGTTCTTC

v_call: TRBV15
j_call: TRBJ2-5
clone_size: once
d_call: TRBD1
cdr3_aa: CATSWGQAETQYF
cdr3_nt: TGTGCCACCAGCTGGGGACAGGCGGAGACCCAGTACTTC

v_call: TRBV10-3
j_call: TRBJ2-1
clone_size: -
d_call: TRBD2
cdr3_aa: CAISRGGLSGRDEQFF
cdr3_nt: TGTGCCATCAGCCGGGGGGGCTTGAGCGGCAGGGATGAGCAGTTCTTC

v_call: TRBV9
j_call: TRBJ2-7
clone_size: -
d_call: -
cdr3_aa: CASSVEGGLYEQYF
cdr3_nt: TGTGCCAGCAGCGTAGAAGGTGGTCTTTACGAGCAGTACTTC

v_call: TRBV28
j_call: TRBJ2-7
clone_size: -
d_call: -
cdr3_aa: CASSLRGREQYF
cdr3_nt: TGTGCCAGCAGTCTCCGAGGACGCGAGCAGTACTTC

v_call: TRBV20-1
j_call: TRBJ1-3
clone_size: -
d_call: -
cdr3_aa: CSAREPGNTIYF
cdr3_nt: TGCAGTGCTAGAGAACCTGGAAACACCATATATTTT

v_call: TRBV27
j_call: TRBJ2-5
clone_size: -
d_call: -
cdr3_aa: CASTVNLGETQYF
cdr3_nt: TGTGCCAGCACCGTAAATCTAGGGGAGACCCAGTACTTC

v_call: TRBV12-3/TRBV12-4
j_call: TRBJ1-2
clone_size: -
d_call: TRBD1
cdr3_aa: CASRSTGQKVVGYTF
cdr3_nt: TGTGCCAGCAGATCCACGGGACAGAAGGTCGTAGGCTACACCTTC

v_call: TRBV7-6
j_call: TRBJ2-5
clone_size: -
d_call: -
cdr3_aa: CASTGRGVQETQYF
cdr3_nt: TGTGCCAGCACCGGGCGAGGGGTTCAAGAGACCCAGTACTTC

v_call: TRBV9
j_call: TRBJ1-2
clone_size: -
d_call: -
cdr3_aa: CASSERDTSWRNGYTF
cdr3_nt: TGTGCCAGCAGCGAACGGGACACCTCCTGGAGGAATGGCTACACCTTC

v_call: TRBV7-2
j_call: TRBJ2-7
clone_size: -
d_call: -
cdr3_aa: CASSKTPWGEQYF
cdr3_nt: TGTGCCAGCAGCAAAACGCCCTGGGGCGAGCAGTACTTC

v_call: TRBV18
j_call: TRBJ2-7
clone_size: -
d_call: -
cdr3_aa: CASSPGQGTHYEQYF
cdr3_nt: TGTGCCAGCTCACCAGGCCAGGGAACCCATTACGAGCAGTACTTC

v_call: TRBV5-1
j_call: TRBJ2-5
clone_size: few
d_call: TRBD2
cdr3_aa: CASSAGGALETQYF
cdr3_nt: TGCGCCAGCTCGGCGGGAGGGGCTCTTGAGACCCAGTACTTC

v_call: TRBV20-1
j_call: TRBJ2-1
clone_size: once
d_call: TRBD1
cdr3_aa: CSAVGQGSYNEQFF
cdr3_nt: TGCAGTGCTGTGGGACAGGGGTCCTACAATGAGCAGTTCTTC

v_call: TRBV20-1
j_call: TRBJ2-3
clone_size: once
d_call: TRBD2
cdr3_aa: CSARAGGPHTDTQYF
cdr3_nt: TGCAGTGCTAGAGCGGGGGGGCCCCACACAGATACGCAGTATTTT

v_call: TRBV6-5
j_call: TRBJ1-5
clone_size: -
d_call: -
cdr3_aa: CASSSLTSNQPQHF
cdr3_nt: TGTGCCAGCAGTTCTCTCACTAGCAATCAGCCCCAGCATTTT

v_call: TRBV28
j_call: TRBJ1-1
clone_size: -
d_call: -
cdr3_aa: CASISPPRGLNTEAFF
cdr3_nt: TGTGCCAGCATCAGTCCCCCCCGAGGGTTGAACACTGAAGCTTTCTTT

v_call: TRBV6-5
j_call: TRBJ2-1
clone_size: -
d_call: TRBD2
cdr3_aa: CASSYSSLAGRSSYNEQFF
cdr3_nt: TGTGCCAGCAGTTACTCGAGCCTAGCGGGACGGAGCTCCTACAATGAGCAGTTCTTC

v_call: TRBV28
j_call: TRBJ2-1
clone_size: once
d_call: TRBD2
cdr3_aa: CASSSPGGGRPRGYNEQFF
cdr3_nt: TGTGCCAGCAGTTCTCCCGGGGGGGGCCGCCCTCGAGGCTACAATGAGCAGTTCTTC

v_call: TRBV5-1
j_call: TRBJ1-5
clone_size: few
d_call: -
cdr3_aa: CASSLDGGSIQPQHF
cdr3_nt: TGCGCCAGCAGCTTGGATGGGGGAAGCATTCAGCCCCAGCATTTT